The source of this TCR beta chain is a study of T-cell memory formation after mild COVID-19. Study-level background: TCR clusters were mostly donor specific. Study-wide findings and caveats: Day 15 to 85 contracting clones showed balanced CD4/CD8; day 15 to 37 expanders favored CD4+. A second wave of clones peaked on day 37, and their SARS-CoV-2 specificity went unconfirmed.

TCR alpha and TCR beta cDNA libraries with sample barcodes and UMIs came from 5'RACE using constant-segment primers. TCRdb redid the calling of the 5' RACE reads with MiXCR, one entry per CDR3 protein. The data contain roughly 350,000 distinct CDR3 sequences, 25% to 30% of them seen just once; the ten biggest clones take up approximately 15%. As regards this clonotype: The antigen remains undetermined.

Trimming removed 0 bases from V and 0 bases from J, with 13 bases in between. In germline, CDR1 is LGHNA, CDR2 YNFKEQ. This CDR3 comprises 17 residues. The chain links TRBV4-2 to TRBJ2-3; D call uncertain. The origin of this receptor is an adult woman who had mild COVID-19 (a few samples of this study predate the infection). Cell type and time point are not known. Sequencing was carried out using PBMCs or a T cell subset sorted from them (not recorded which). CDR3 DNA: TGTGCCAGCAGCCAAGAGTTATCCCTTCTAAGCACAGATACGCAGTATTTT. Protein: CASSQELSLLSTDTQYF.